The source of this T cell receptor (beta chain) is a study of blood T cell repertoires in COVID-19. Overall study: Samples representing acute and convalescent COVID-19 were sourced from the United States, Italy and Spain. In each case, the material was cDNA or gDNA derived from T cells, B-cell-depleted T cells, or PBMCs.

Original handling: It was from reference gene primer amplification that nucleated cell counts were estimated. Method: immunoSEQ multiplex PCR; TCRdb's copy keeps in-frame clones and lacks some. V, J and clone size are taken as reported in that table, and D and trimming were inferred from the DNA itself. The sample records around 160,000 clones, about 86% being singletons. Germline V lookup: CDR1 MNHEY, CDR2 SVGAGI. Between the trimmed V and J ends, which lost 6 bases and 0 bases, there was a span of 15 bases. The CDR3 has 15 residues. Sequencing was done on a sample of peripheral blood. This TCR derives from a man between 60 and 70 years old with acute or convalescent COVID-19. The chain combines TRBV6-5 with TRBJ2-7, with D possibly TRBD1 on 5 matching bases. CDR3 bases: TGTGCCAGCAGCCAGGGATCCACTGGCTCCTACGAGCAGTACTTC. Amino acids: CASSQGSTGSYEQYF.